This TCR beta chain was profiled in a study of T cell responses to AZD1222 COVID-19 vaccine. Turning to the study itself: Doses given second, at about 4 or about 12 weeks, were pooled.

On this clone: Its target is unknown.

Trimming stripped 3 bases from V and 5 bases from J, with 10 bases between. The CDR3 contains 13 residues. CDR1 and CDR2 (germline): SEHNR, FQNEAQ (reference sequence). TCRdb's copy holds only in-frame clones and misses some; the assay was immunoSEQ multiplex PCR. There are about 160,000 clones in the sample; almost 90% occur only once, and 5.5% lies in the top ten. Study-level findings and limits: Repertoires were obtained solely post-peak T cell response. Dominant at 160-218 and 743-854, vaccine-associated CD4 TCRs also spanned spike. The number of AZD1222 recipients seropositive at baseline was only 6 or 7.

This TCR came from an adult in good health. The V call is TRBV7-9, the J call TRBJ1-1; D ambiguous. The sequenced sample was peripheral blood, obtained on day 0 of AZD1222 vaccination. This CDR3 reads CASSLPGLTEAFF. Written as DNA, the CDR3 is TGTGCCAGCAGCTTGCCCGGGCTTACTGAAGCTTTCTTT.